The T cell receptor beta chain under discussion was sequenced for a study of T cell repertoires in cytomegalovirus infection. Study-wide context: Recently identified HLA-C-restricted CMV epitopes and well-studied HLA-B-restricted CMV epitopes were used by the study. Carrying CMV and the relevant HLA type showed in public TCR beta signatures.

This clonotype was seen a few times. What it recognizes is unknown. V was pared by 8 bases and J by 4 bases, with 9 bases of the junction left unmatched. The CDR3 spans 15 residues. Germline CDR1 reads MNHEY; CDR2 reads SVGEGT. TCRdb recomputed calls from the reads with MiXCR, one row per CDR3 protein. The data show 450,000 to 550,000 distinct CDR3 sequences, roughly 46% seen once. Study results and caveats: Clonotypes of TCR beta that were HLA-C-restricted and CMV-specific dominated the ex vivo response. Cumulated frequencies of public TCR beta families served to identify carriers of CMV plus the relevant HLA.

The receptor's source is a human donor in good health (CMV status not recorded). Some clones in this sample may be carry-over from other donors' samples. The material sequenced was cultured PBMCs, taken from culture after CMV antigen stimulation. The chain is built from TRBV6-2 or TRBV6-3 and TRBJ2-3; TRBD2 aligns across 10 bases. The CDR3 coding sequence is TGTGCCAGCGGTAGGCTAGCGGGAGAGGCAGATACGCAGTATTTT. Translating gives CASGRLAGEADTQYF.